These 19 T cell receptor beta chains were sequenced from one sample in a study of cytomegalovirus exposure and HLA in healthy donors. Both 60 Vbeta primers and 13 Jbeta primers went into the PCR. The protocol was immunoSEQ multiplex PCR, while the TCRdb copy is restricted to in-frame clones and leaves out a portion. This table has around 150,000 clones, 80% to 90% appearing once. The sequencing input was PBMCs. The receptors here all came from a woman in her 40s in good health and CMV-seropositive.

This clone has just one count. Distinct nucleotide sequences in the sample also encode this CDR3. This chain joins TRBV11-3 and TRBJ2-1, with a weak D call TRBD2 (6 bases). V was trimmed by 0 bases and J by 5 bases, leaving 8 bases between them. The CDR3 covers 14 residues. Germline V gene data show CDR1 as SGHNT and CDR2 as YENEEA. CDR3 region: CASSLDPGDNEQFF. CDR3 bases: TGTGCCAGCAGCTTAGATCCGGGGGACAATGAGCAGTTCTTC.

This sequence joins TRBV30 and TRBJ2-1; 7 bases line up with TRBD2. Germline values: CDR1 GTSNPN, CDR2 SVGIG (reference sequence). The J segment lost 2 bases and the V segment lost 5 bases, leaving 12 bases of the junction unmatched. The CDR3 runs to 16 residues. As DNA, the CDR3 is TGTGCCTGGGCCGGCGAGGCGGGAGAAACCTACAATGAGCAGTTCTTC. As protein: CAWAGEAGETYNEQFF.

The V and J genes are TRBV2 and TRBJ2-5, with TRBD2 as a possible D gene (6 bases). This CDR3 spans 14 amino acids. V was clipped by 6 bases and J by 1 base, with 12 bases between them. Germline values: CDR1 SNHLY, CDR2 FYNNEI. Here the CDR3 DNA reads TGTGCCAGCAGCGTTCGGGGGACCCAAGAGACCCAGTACTTC. Translating gives CASSVRGTQETQYF.

This sequence joins TRBV7-2 and TRBJ2-1, with D possibly being TRBD1 (6 bases). This CDR3 contains 16 residues. Per the germline V gene, CDR1 is SGHTA and CDR2 is FQGNSA. V was trimmed by 7 bases and J by 2 bases, leaving 18 bases between them. The chain's CDR3 is CASKLNPTGTYNEQFF. The CDR3 DNA reads as TGTGCCAGCAAACTGAACCCAACAGGGACCTACAATGAGCAGTTCTTC.

A single count supports this clone. This rearrangement joins TRBV30 to TRBJ1-3; D might be TRBD1 (6 bases). Trimming took off 5 bases at V and 4 bases at J, with 15 bases between the two ends. The CDR3 runs to 14 residues. Germline V CDR1 and CDR2: GTSNPN, SVGIG (reference sequence). The CDR3 DNA follows: TGTGCCTGGGGGGCTGGGACATTAGGAAACACCATATATTTT. It codes for CAWGAGTLGNTIYF.

CDR3 sequence (DNA): TGTGCCAGCTCACGCTACAGAGAACTAGCGGGGGACCCTGAAGAGACCCAGTACTTC. The encoded protein is CASSRYRELAGDPEETQYF. The rearrangement joins TRBV18 to TRBJ2-5; TRBD2 matches 11 bases. Trimming removed 4 bases from V and 3 bases from J; junction bases left unmatched: 16. CDR1 is KGHSH, CDR2 LQKENI, per germline. The CDR3 extends over 19 amino acids.

With regard to this clone: Sequence at one end of the junction differs from germline and may be a read error. The rearrangement links TRBV7-9 to TRBJ2-7, with 7 bases matching TRBD1. CDR3 length: 17 residues. CDR1 and CDR2 from the germline V gene are SEHNR and FQNEAQ (reference sequence). CDR3 in amino acids: CSSSLEVGRGNNYEQYF. The CDR3 nucleotides read TGTTCCAGCAGCTTAGAGGTGGGCAGGGGGAACAACTACGAGCAGTACTTC.

The chain combines TRBV5-4 with TRBJ1-1; 7 nucleotides agree with TRBD1. This CDR3 is built from 15 residues. Trimming took 0 bases from V and 4 from J; bases not matched to a gene: 6. Germline CDR1 SGHNT, CDR2 YYREEE (reference sequence). Written as DNA, the CDR3 is TGTGCCAGCAGCTTGGGGAGACAGGGTACCACTGAAGCTTTCTTT. It is translated as CASSLGRQGTTEAFF.

The chain has TRBV5-1 and TRBJ1-1; D is possibly TRBD1 (6 bases). Germline assignment: CDR1 SGHRS and CDR2 YFSETQ. This CDR3 is 13 amino acids long. The germline V and J ends were trimmed by 0 bases and 6 bases, with 9 bases remaining between them. CDR3 residues: CASSLEGVAEAFF. The CDR3 DNA reads as TGCGCCAGCAGCTTGGAGGGGGTTGCTGAAGCTTTCTTT.

By its share, this clone is medium-sized. V and J are TRBV30 and TRBJ2-1; the D is unclear. This CDR3 is built from 13 residues. The germline V gene encodes CDR1 GTSNPN and CDR2 SVGIG (reference sequence). V was pared by 4 bases and J by 7 bases, with 14 bases between. In DNA form, the CDR3 reads TGTGCCTGGACTTCTCTAGACCGGAATGAGCAGTTCTTC. Translating gives CAWTSLDRNEQFF.

The gene calls are TRBV11-3 and TRBJ2-7; 7 bases match TRBD2. This CDR3 comprises 14 residues. Germline CDR1 reads SGHNT; CDR2 reads YENEEA. The junction had 11 bases not matched to a gene; V was cut back by 5 bases and J by 7 bases. The CDR3 region is CASSLGTTAGEQYF. CDR3 in DNA: TGTGCCAGCAGCCTTGGGACTACCGCGGGGGAGCAGTACTTC.

The chain links TRBV28 to TRBJ1-1; a possible D gene is TRBD1 (6 bases). V was trimmed by 6 bases and J by 4 bases, leaving 15 bases between them. Per the germline V gene, CDR1 is MDHEN and CDR2 is SYDVKM. This CDR3 is built from 14 residues. The CDR3 DNA reads as TGTGCCAGCAGCTTTACACAGGGTTCCACTGAAGCTTTCTTT. Its translation is CASSFTQGSTEAFF.

The chain uses TRBV5-4 and TRBJ2-5; 8 bases line up with TRBD1. This CDR3 contains 15 residues. Trimming cost V 5 bases and J 1 base; bases outside gene matches: 7. Germline CDR1 and CDR2: SGHNT and YYREEE (reference sequence). The CDR3 DNA reads TGTGCCAGCAGGCCCACAGGGGGAAGCCAAGAGACCCAGTACTTC. Translation gives CASRPTGGSQETQYF. Combining the CDR3 with reference TRBV5-4 and TRBJ2-5 gives the whole variable domain ETGVTQSPTHLIKTRGQQVTLRCSSQSGHNTVSWYQQALGQGPQFIFQYYREEENGRGNFPPRFSGLQFPNYSSELNVNALELDDSALYLCASRPTGGSQETQYFGPGTRLLVL.

There are a few counts of this clone. The chain couples TRBV28 to TRBJ1-1, with D possibly matching TRBD1 (5 bases). V lost 7 bases, J lost 0 bases, and 15 bases lay in between. Germline V gene data show CDR1 as MDHEN and CDR2 as SYDVKM. The CDR3 sequence is 15 residues long. The CDR3: CASTKAGPMNTEAFF. The CDR3 nucleotides are TGTGCCAGCACCAAAGCGGGGCCCATGAACACTGAAGCTTTCTTT.

The chain has TRBV7-6 and TRBJ2-1; no reliable D call. The germline gives CDR1 SGHVS, CDR2 FNYEAQ. Between the trimmed V and J ends, which lost 1 base and 6 bases, there was a span of 4 bases. CDR3 size: 12 residues. The CDR3 sequence is CASSLVRNEQFF. In DNA, the CDR3 is TGTGCCAGCAGCTTAGTGCGCAATGAGCAGTTCTTC. Filled out from reference TRBV7-6 and TRBJ2-1, the complete variable domain reads GAGVSQSPRYKVTKRGQDVALRCDPISGHVSLYWYRQALGQGPEFLTYFNYEAQQDKSGLPNDRFSAERPEGSISTLTIQRTEQRDSAMYRCASSLVRNEQFFGPGTRLTVL.

This clone is a singleton in its sample. The chain has TRBV9 and TRBJ1-2, with D possibly being TRBD1 (6 bases). CDR3 length: 13 residues. The germline V gene has CDR1 SGDLS and CDR2 YYNGEE. Trimming shortened V by 7 bases and J by 8 bases, and 18 bases separated the two germline ends. In DNA form, the CDR3 reads TGTGCCAGCGGTCCAGGGGTTACGGAGGGCTACACCTTC. Translated: CASGPGVTEGYTF.

In its sample, this clone was seen a few times. The V and J genes are TRBV6-1 and TRBJ1-4, with D hard to call. The CDR3 runs to 15 residues. V was shortened by 6 bases and J by 0 bases, with 11 bases between the two germline ends. The germline V gene encodes CDR1 MNHNS and CDR2 SASEGT. CDR3 region: CASRQWPATNEKLFF. CDR3 nucleotide sequence: TGTGCCAGCAGGCAATGGCCCGCAACTAATGAAAAACTGTTTTTT.

The V gene is TRBV5-5, the J gene TRBJ2-2, with 7 nucleotides matching TRBD2. V lost 1 base and J lost 4; bases outside the gene matches: 4. CDR1 and CDR2 from the germline V gene are SGHKS and YYEKEE (reference sequence). The CDR3 consists of 15 residues. CDR3: CASSLKLAITGELFF. Here the CDR3 DNA reads TGTGCCAGCAGCTTGAAACTAGCGATCACCGGGGAGCTGTTTTTT.

This clone was counted only a few times. The chain recombines TRBV28 with TRBJ1-4; possible D gene TRBD1, 6 bases. This CDR3 contains 16 residues. Per the germline V gene, CDR1 is MDHEN and CDR2 is SYDVKM. V was trimmed by 4 bases and J by 7 bases, leaving 19 bases between them. CDR3 loop: CASSSAYRVRGEKLFF. Written as DNA, the CDR3 is TGTGCCAGCAGTTCCGCTTACAGGGTACGTGGTGAAAAACTGTTTTTT.